These 16 T cell receptor beta chains came from one sample sequenced in a study of blood T cell repertoires in COVID-19. Libraries were prepared by immunoSEQ multiplex PCR; TCRdb keeps only in-frame clonotypes and omits some of them. Of more than 45,000 clones in the sample, more than 70% are singletons; the top ten hold roughly 4.7%. Sequencing input: peripheral blood. The receptors here all came from a man aged 35-49 years with active COVID-19.

The chain combines TRBV12-3 or TRBV12-4 with TRBJ2-3; D gene ambiguous. The CDR3 spans 13 residues. Trimming cost V 4 bases and J 8 bases, with 13 bases left between them. The CDR3 is CASSSASSGTQYF. The CDR3 DNA sequence: TGTGCCAGCAGTTCCGCCTCCTCAGGTACGCAGTATTTT.

A single count supports this clone. The chain links TRBV11-3 to TRBJ2-7, with 7 bases fitting TRBD1. Germline V CDR1 and CDR2: SGHNT, YENEEA. V lost 5 bases and J lost 2; bases outside the gene matches: 6. This CDR3 has 14 amino acids. The CDR3 sequence is CASSHRDRPYEQYF. CDR3 coding DNA: TGTGCCAGCAGCCACCGGGACAGACCCTACGAGCAGTACTTC.

V and J are TRBV28 and TRBJ1-2, with 9 bases aligning to TRBD1. The CDR3 covers 15 residues. Germline CDR1 MDHEN, CDR2 SYDVKM. Germline trimming cut 7 bases from V and 4 bases from J; bases unmatched to any gene: 10. The CDR3 sequence is CASTLGQGVRYGYTF. CDR3 coding DNA: TGTGCCAGCACCCTGGGACAGGGCGTGCGCTATGGCTACACCTTC.

The J gene is TRBJ2-3, the V gene TRBV7-9; TRBD2 aligns across 15 bases. Germline lookup yields CDR1 SEHNR and CDR2 FQNEAQ (reference sequence). The CDR3 sequence is 16 residues long. The V segment lost 5 bases and the J segment 5 bases; nucleotides outside the gene matches: 5. The CDR3 protein is CASSRTSGRAVDTQYF. CDR3 bases: TGTGCCAGCAGCCGGACTAGCGGGAGGGCCGTAGATACGCAGTATTTT.

V and J are TRBV30 and TRBJ2-7; 11 nucleotides agree with TRBD1. J gave up 4 bases and V 1 base, and 6 bases lay outside the gene matches. The V gene's germline CDR1 is GTSNPN and CDR2 SVGIG (reference sequence). This CDR3 spans 15 amino acids. The CDR3 coding sequence is TGTGCCTGGAGTGCCTCCGGGACAGGGGGATACGAGCAGTACTTC. It yields the protein CAWSASGTGGYEQYF.

The chain recombines TRBV5-1 with TRBJ2-1, with TRBD2 identical over 10 bases. Germline V gene data show CDR1 as SGHRS and CDR2 as YFSETQ. V lost 2 bases, J lost 6 bases, and 5 bases stayed unmatched. The CDR3 runs to 15 residues. Written as DNA, the CDR3 is TGCGCCAGCAGCTTATCTAGCGGGAGTGGCAATGAGCAGTTCTTC. Encoded protein: CASSLSSGSGNEQFF. Full variable domain (rest looked up from reference TRBV5-1 and TRBJ2-1): KAGVTQTPRYLIKTRGQQVTLSCSPISGHRSVSWYQQTPGQGLQFLFEYFSETQRNKGNFPGRFSGRQFSNSRSEMNVSTLELGDSALYLCASSLSSGSGNEQFFGPGTRLTVL.

V gene TRBV7-9 combines with J gene TRBJ1-1; the match to TRBD1 covers 9 bases. V lost 5 bases and J lost 3; bases outside the gene matches: 10. The germline CDR1 and CDR2 sequences are SEHNR and FQNEAQ (reference sequence). The CDR3 contains 16 residues. The DNA of the CDR3 is TGTGCCAGCAGCCTAGGGACAGGGTATCTGGACACTGAAGCTTTCTTT. It translates to CASSLGTGYLDTEAFF.

The rearrangement uses TRBV5-5 and TRBJ1-4; D is undetermined. V lost 4 bases, J lost 5 bases, and 12 bases lay in between. Germline-derived CDR1 and CDR2 are SGHKS and YYEKEE (reference sequence). The CDR3 consists of 14 residues. In DNA form, the CDR3 reads TGTGCCAGCAGCCTAGGACGGGAGAATGAAAAACTGTTTTTT. Encoded protein: CASSLGRENEKLFF.

V usage is TRBV5-4 and J usage is TRBJ2-7; the match to TRBD2 covers 9 bases. The CDR3 loop spans 15 amino acids. Trimming cost V 1 base and J 0 bases; bases outside gene matches: 2. Germline loops: CDR1 SGHNT, CDR2 YYREEE (reference sequence). As DNA, the CDR3 is TGTGCCAGCAGCTTGTCGGGACTAGCCTCCTACGAGCAGTACTTC. Protein product: CASSLSGLASYEQYF.

The J gene is TRBJ1-6, the V gene TRBV18; D possibly corresponds to TRBD1 (5 bases). There are 13 residues in the CDR3. V lost 3 bases and J 10 bases, leaving 10 bases between the germline ends. Germline V lookup: CDR1 KGHSH, CDR2 LQKENI. CDR3 sequence (DNA): TGTGCCAGCTCACCGGATCAGGGATCACCCCTCCACTTT. This gives the protein CASSPDQGSPLHF.

The chain joins TRBV6-5 to TRBJ2-5; D call uncertain. There are 14 residues in the CDR3. Per germline, CDR1 MNHEY and CDR2 SVGAGI. The ends were cut back, 5 bases at V and 5 bases at J, with 15 bases in the middle. Here the CDR3 DNA reads TGTGCCAGCAGTCCGTCGCACAGTCCGGAGACCCAGTACTTC. Protein product: CASSPSHSPETQYF.

This chain uses TRBV19 with TRBJ1-4; tentative D call: TRBD1 (5 bases). In germline, CDR1 is LNHDA, CDR2 SQIVND (reference sequence). The CDR3 is 16 residues long. Between the trimmed V and J ends, which lost 4 bases and 2 bases, there was a span of 14 bases. The DNA of the CDR3 is TGTGCCAGTAGTACCCTTGGGGGGTTTACTAATGAAAAACTGTTTTTT. Translated, it gives CASSTLGGFTNEKLFF.

The V gene is TRBV7-9, the J gene TRBJ1-2, with D maybe TRBD1 (5 bases). There are 13 residues in the CDR3. Germline V gives CDR1 SEHNR, CDR2 FQNEAQ (reference sequence). Trimming cost V 5 bases and J 5 bases, with 12 bases left between them. The CDR3 spells CASSIQGGYGYTF. The CDR3 region has the DNA TGTGCCAGCAGCATCCAGGGAGGGTATGGCTACACCTTC.

The genes are TRBV28 and TRBJ2-5; a weak D match, TRBD1 (7 bases). The length of the CDR3 is 13 residues. Germline values: CDR1 MDHEN, CDR2 SYDVKM. Trimming stripped 7 bases from V and 4 bases from J, with 13 bases between. The CDR3 DNA follows: TGTGCCAGCATCCCCAGGGGGGCAGAGACCCAGTACTTC. Residues: CASIPRGAETQYF.

V gene TRBV5-4 combines with J gene TRBJ2-5; 9 nucleotides line up with TRBD2. CDR1 is SGHNT, CDR2 YYREEE, per germline (reference sequence). The J segment lost 5 bases and the V segment lost 4 bases, leaving 9 bases of the junction unmatched. This CDR3 is built from 15 residues. CDR3: CASSGGRAAVETQYF. As DNA, the CDR3 is TGTGCCAGCAGCGGCGGGAGGGCCGCGGTGGAGACCCAGTACTTC.

This clone has only a few counts. The rearrangement links TRBV5-8 to TRBJ2-1; 12 positions agree with TRBD2. Trimming at V came to 4 bases and at J to 4 bases, leaving 3 bases not matched to a gene. CDR1 and CDR2 from the germline V gene are SGHTS and YDEGEE. The length of the CDR3 is 15 residues. The CDR3 nucleotides read TGTGCCAGCAGCCTCGGACTAGCGGGGTACAATGAGCAGTTCTTC. Encoded protein: CASSLGLAGYNEQFF.